What follows are 14 T cell receptor beta chains derived from one specimen sequenced in a study of PD-L1 blockade in urothelial cancer. Time point: pretreatment peripheral blood. Sequencing was performed with immunoSEQ multiplex PCR; in TCRdb, only in-frame clones are kept and a portion is missing. The table includes about 45,000 clones, 70% to 90% detected once. This specimen consisted of PBMCs, obtained around atezolizumab (anti-PD-L1) treatment. All receptors come from a donor at least 40 years old with urothelial cancer.

The V and J genes are TRBV7-3 and TRBJ2-1, with unresolved D. The CDR3 has 13 amino acids. Germline CDR1 and CDR2: SGHTA and FQGTGA. Trimming shortened V by 5 bases and J by 0 bases, and 5 bases separated the two germline ends. Here the CDR3 reads CASSPGSYNEQFF. The CDR3 coding sequence is TGTGCCAGCAGCCCGGGCTCCTACAATGAGCAGTTCTTC.

The rearrangement joins TRBV5-1 to TRBJ1-4; no definite D call. In germline, CDR1 is SGHRS, CDR2 YFSETQ. This CDR3 comprises 16 residues. V lost 2 bases to trimming and J lost 0 bases, with 11 bases between them. CDR3 sequence reads: CASSLGSVATNEKLFF. CDR3 bases: TGCGCCAGCAGCTTAGGGAGCGTTGCAACTAATGAAAAACTGTTTTTT.

The chain uses TRBV9 and TRBJ2-3, with D unclear. V was pared by 4 bases and J by 5 bases, with 17 bases between. Germline assignment: CDR1 SGDLS and CDR2 YYNGEE. The CDR3 is 15 residues long. This chain's CDR3 is CASSPRSMGRDTQYF. The DNA for the CDR3 is TGTGCCAGCAGCCCCCGGTCCATGGGCCGAGATACGCAGTATTTT.

The V call is TRBV2, the J call TRBJ1-4; perhaps TRBD1 as D (5 bases). In germline, CDR1 is SNHLY, CDR2 FYNNEI. V shed 1 base and J shed 8 bases, with 14 bases lying between them. The CDR3 has 15 amino acids. The CDR3 DNA follows: TGTGCCAGCAGTGAAGAAGGGCAGGGAGGGGAAAAACTGTTTTTT. Its protein product is CASSEEGQGGEKLFF. Variable domain in full (rest from reference TRBV2 and TRBJ1-4): EPEVTQTPSHQVTQMGQEVILRCVPISNHLYFYWYRQILGQKVEFLVSFYNNEISEKSEIFDDQFSVERPDGSNFTLKIRSTKLEDSAMYFCASSEEGQGGEKLFFGSGTQLSVL.

The chain has TRBV11-1 and TRBJ2-3, with TRBD1 matching 8 bases. Germline-derived CDR1 and CDR2 are SGHAT and FQDESV (reference sequence). CDR3 length equals 14 residues. The junction had 1 base not matched to a gene; V was cut back by 5 bases and J by 0 bases. The CDR3 bases are TGTGCCAGCAGCCAGGGGGCCAGCACAGATACGCAGTATTTT. This sequence encodes CASSQGASTDTQYF.

The chain combines TRBV12-5 with TRBJ2-1, with TRBD2 identical over 12 bases. The CDR3 consists of 17 residues. V was pared by 4 bases and J by 4 bases, with 8 bases of the junction left unmatched. Germline CDR1 reads LGHNT; CDR2 reads FRNRAP. CDR3 sequence reads: CASGYGLAGWGYNEQFF. The CDR3 DNA sequence: TGTGCTAGTGGTTACGGACTAGCGGGGTGGGGGTACAATGAGCAGTTCTTC.

The chain employs TRBV28 and TRBJ1-1; D is ambiguous. The CDR3 is made up of 11 amino acids. Deletions cut 10 bases from V and 0 bases from J, with 6 bases between. Germline V gene sequence: CDR1 MDHEN, CDR2 SYDVKM. The CDR3: CATLLNTEAFF. DNA of the CDR3: TGTGCCACCCTCCTGAACACTGAAGCTTTCTTT.

The chain combines TRBV29-1 with TRBJ1-1, with D unclear. Germline V gene data show CDR1 as SQVTM and CDR2 as ANQGSEA. CDR3 length equals 13 residues. Trimming pared 5 bases from V and 1 base from J, leaving 11 bases between. The CDR3 nucleotides are TGCAGCGTTCGGAACCAGGCGAACACTGAAGCTTTCTTT. Encoded protein: CSVRNQANTEAFF.

The chain couples TRBV6-5 to TRBJ2-7; possible D gene TRBD1, 5 bases. Trimming left V 7 bases short and J 5 bases short, with 15 bases between. The CDR3 has 13 amino acids. The germline V gene has CDR1 MNHEY and CDR2 SVGAGI. The CDR3 DNA is TGTGCCAGCACCCTGGGGTGGGGCAACGAGCAGTACTTC. Its translation: CASTLGWGNEQYF.

This chain uses TRBV9 with TRBJ2-7; TRBD1 matches 7 bases. Germline assignment: CDR1 SGDLS and CDR2 YYNGEE. CDR3 size: 13 residues. After removal of 3 bases from V and 5 bases from J, the junction contained 5 bases not matched to a gene. CDR3 region: CASSAGTGDEQYF. The DNA for the CDR3 is TGTGCCAGCAGCGCCGGCACAGGGGACGAGCAGTACTTC.

The gene calls are TRBV4-3 and TRBJ2-7, with TRBD1 matching 7 bases. Trimming took 4 bases from V and 5 from J; bases not matched to a gene: 5. Germline CDR1 LGHNA, CDR2 YSLEER. The CDR3 runs 13 residues. Here the CDR3 reads CASSLYRGHEQYF. CDR3 DNA sequence: TGCGCCAGCAGCCTCTACAGGGGCCACGAGCAGTACTTC.

The chain combines TRBV5-4 with TRBJ2-1, with 12 bases lining up with TRBD2. Germline V gene data show CDR1 as SGHNT and CDR2 as YYREEE (reference sequence). This CDR3 has 19 residues. Germline trimming cut 0 bases from V and 0 bases from J; bases unmatched to any gene: 7. The CDR3 sequence: CASSLEASGRGSSYNEQFF. As DNA, the CDR3 is TGTGCCAGCAGCTTGGAGGCTAGCGGGAGGGGCAGCTCCTACAATGAGCAGTTCTTC.

V and J are TRBV9 and TRBJ1-2; a weak D match, TRBD1 (5 bases). V dropped 0 bases and J dropped 4 bases, with 13 bases sitting between them. The germline V gene has CDR1 SGDLS and CDR2 YYNGEE. The CDR3 sequence is 15 residues long. CDR3 DNA sequence: TGTGCCAGCAGCGTAGCGGCAGGGTTTGGCTATGGCTACACCTTC. The encoded protein is CASSVAAGFGYGYTF.

DNA of the CDR3: TGTGCCAGCTCACCACGAGGGGGGGCCTCTGAAGCTTTCTTT. Its protein product is CASSPRGGASEAFF. The chain couples TRBV18 to TRBJ1-1, with D tentatively TRBD1 (6 bases). Germline CDR1 and CDR2: KGHSH and LQKENI. Between the trimmed V and J ends, which lost 1 base and 6 bases, there was a span of 12 bases. The CDR3 extends over 14 amino acids.